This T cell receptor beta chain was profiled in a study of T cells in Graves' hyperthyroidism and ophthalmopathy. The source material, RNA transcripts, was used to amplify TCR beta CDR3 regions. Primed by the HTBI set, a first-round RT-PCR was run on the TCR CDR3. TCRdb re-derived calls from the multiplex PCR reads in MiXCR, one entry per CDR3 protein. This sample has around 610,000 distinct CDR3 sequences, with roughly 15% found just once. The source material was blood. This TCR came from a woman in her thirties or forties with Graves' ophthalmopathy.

The CDR3 reads CASSWDYASGELFF. In DNA, the CDR3 is TGTGCCAGCAGCTGGGACTACGCATCCGGGGAGCTGTTTTTT. The rearrangement links TRBV7-2 to TRBJ2-2, with 7 bases identical to TRBD2. V lost 4 bases to trimming and J lost 6 bases; unmatched junction nucleotides: 5. The germline V gene has CDR1 SGHTA and CDR2 FQGNSA. The CDR3 length is 14 residues.